This T cell receptor (beta chain) was identified in a study of graft-versus-host responses after intestinal transplantation. Turning to the study itself: Each transplant was multivisceral, liver-intestinal, or isolated intestinal.

The germline gives CDR1 PRHDT, CDR2 FYEKMQ (reference sequence). The length of the CDR3 is 15 residues. V lost 1 base, J lost 2 bases, and 3 bases stayed unmatched. Findings and limits, study-wide: There were GvH clones found in recipient marrow, and some of them appeared first in ileum or blood. HvG clone declines early post-transplant were associated with peak circulating GvH levels.

A remark on this clone: Its antigen remains unknown.

Profiling relied on immunoSEQ multiplex PCR, and the TCRdb table lists in-frame clones only, not all of them. The table has approximately 86,000 clones, around 92% seen once. The V gene is TRBV13, the J gene TRBJ2-3, with TRBD2 identical over 7 bases. This sequence originates from a human donor who was the organ donor for an intestinal transplant. The specimen comprised unstimulated CD8+ T cells sorted from spleen or lymph node cells, sampled before transplant. The CDR3 DNA sequence: TGTGCCAGCAGCTTAGTAGCGGGCCTCACAGATACGCAGTATTTT. Residues: CASSLVAGLTDTQYF.